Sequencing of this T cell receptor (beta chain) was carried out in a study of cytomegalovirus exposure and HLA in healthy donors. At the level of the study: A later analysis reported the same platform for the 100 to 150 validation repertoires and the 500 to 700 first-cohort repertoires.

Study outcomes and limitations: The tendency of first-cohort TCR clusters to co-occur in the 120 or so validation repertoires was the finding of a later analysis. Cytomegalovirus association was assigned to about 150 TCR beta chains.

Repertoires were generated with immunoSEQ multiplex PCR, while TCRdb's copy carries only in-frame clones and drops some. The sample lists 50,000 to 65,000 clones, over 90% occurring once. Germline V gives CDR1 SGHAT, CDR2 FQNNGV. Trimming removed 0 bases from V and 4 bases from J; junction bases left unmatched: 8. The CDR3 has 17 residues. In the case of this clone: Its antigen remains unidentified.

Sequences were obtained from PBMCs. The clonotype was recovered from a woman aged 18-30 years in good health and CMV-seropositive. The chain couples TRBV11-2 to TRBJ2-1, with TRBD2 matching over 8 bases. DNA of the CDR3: TGTGCCAGCAGCTTAGATTCCGGGACTAGGGCTTACAATGAGCAGTTCTTC. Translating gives CASSLDSGTRAYNEQFF.